Below, 17 T cell receptor beta chains from the same sample are listed, as sequenced in a study of CD8+ T cells in alopecia areata. Stated treatment: oral pan-JAK inhibitor, 5-10 mg twice daily. As the sequencing template, cDNA was produced by extracting RNA and reverse transcribing it. The repertoire was sequenced with immunoSEQ multiplex PCR; TCRdb's copy has only in-frame clones and lacks some. Here the sample spans about 270,000 clones, approximately 60% being singletons. The material sequenced was CD4+ T cells sorted from blood, taken around week 54, from a patient treated with tofacitinib. The receptors here all came from a human donor with alopecia areata.

The chain couples TRBV1 to TRBJ1-2. TRBV1 is labeled a pseudogene. The CDR3 spans 13 residues. The CDR3 spells CTSSPRCGYGYTF. The DNA of the CDR3 is TGCACCAGCAGCCCCCGATGCGGCTATGGCTACACCTTC.

Points on this clone: Germline is not matched at one junction end, which may reflect a read error. This rearrangement joins TRBV5-1 to TRBJ2-5; tentative D call: TRBD2 (6 bases). Germline loops: CDR1 SGHRS, CDR2 YFSETQ. The length of the CDR3 is 17 residues. Written as DNA, the CDR3 is TGCGCCAGCAGCTTGGCGTCGGCGGGGAACACGCAAGGGACCCAGTACTTC. Its protein product is CASSLASAGNTQGTQYF.

The chain links TRBV25-1 to TRBJ2-7; perhaps TRBD2 as D (6 bases). The germline V gene has CDR1 MGHDK and CDR2 SYGVNS. V lost 8 bases and J lost 1, with 12 bases in between. The CDR3 covers 13 residues. The CDR3 region has the DNA TGTGCCAGCTCCGGGACTGCTTCCTACGAGCAGTACTTC. Its protein product is CASSGTASYEQYF.

This clone was seen a few times. The chain carries TRBV12-5 and TRBJ2-3; D remains unclear. This CDR3 is 11 amino acids long. Trimming pared 2 bases from V and 5 bases from J, leaving 2 bases between. Germline CDR1 reads LGHNT; CDR2 reads FRNRAP. CDR3 DNA: TGTGCTAGTGGTTTGATAGATACGCAGTATTTT. This translates into CASGLIDTQYF.

Here the CDR3 reads CASSLSGRVDEQYF. Written as DNA, the CDR3 is TGTGCCAGCAGCCTAAGTGGGAGGGTGGACGAGCAGTACTTC. This chain joins TRBV7-3 and TRBJ2-7; the match to TRBD2 covers 7 bases. The CDR3 has 14 residues. After removal of 5 bases from V and 5 bases from J, the junction contained 9 bases not matched to a gene. Germline V gives CDR1 SGHTA, CDR2 FQGTGA.

This chain uses TRBV7-9 with TRBJ2-4; D perhaps matches TRBD2 (8 bases). The germline gives CDR1 SEHNR, CDR2 FQNEAQ (reference sequence). This CDR3 has 13 residues. Trimming stripped 0 bases from V and 15 bases from J, with 15 bases between. The CDR3 bases are TGTGCCAGCAGCTTAGCCGAGACAGGGACTAGGTACTTC. Residues: CASSLAETGTRYF.

The J gene is TRBJ2-1, the V gene TRBV27, with 13 nucleotides matching TRBD2. The length of the CDR3 is 18 residues. After removal of 6 bases from V and 0 bases from J, the junction contained 8 bases not matched to a gene. Germline values: CDR1 MNHEY, CDR2 SMNVEV (reference sequence). The CDR3 region is CASSLGTSGVSSYNEQFF. CDR3 nucleotide sequence: TGTGCCAGCAGCCTAGGGACTAGCGGGGTCTCCTCCTACAATGAGCAGTTCTTC.

The chain recombines TRBV30 with TRBJ1-5, with 7 bases matching TRBD1. CDR1 and CDR2 (germline): GTSNPN, SVGIG (reference sequence). This CDR3 has 14 residues. The V gene end was trimmed by 1 base and the J gene end by 3 bases; junction bases not matched to a gene: 3. CDR3 in amino acids: CAWSGDSVNQPQHF. Written as DNA, the CDR3 is TGTGCCTGGAGTGGGGACAGCGTCAATCAGCCCCAGCATTTT.

The chain is built from TRBV25-1 and TRBJ2-7, with TRBD1 matching 7 bases. Per the germline V gene, CDR1 is MGHDK and CDR2 is SYGVNS. The CDR3 loop spans 15 amino acids. V shed 1 base and J 3 bases; nucleotides not matched to a gene: 6. The CDR3 sequence: CASSESHRGFYEQYF. The DNA of the CDR3 is TGTGCCAGCAGTGAATCGCACAGGGGATTCTACGAGCAGTACTTC.

This rearrangement joins TRBV29-1 to TRBJ1-2; tentative D call: TRBD1 (5 bases). The CDR3 length is 12 residues. V was cut by 4 bases and J by 5 bases, with 11 bases left in between. In germline, CDR1 is SQVTM, CDR2 ANQGSEA. The DNA for the CDR3 is TGCAGCGTTGCAGACAGCCAGTATGGCTACACCTTC. The encoded protein is CSVADSQYGYTF. The full variable domain, in which reference TRBV29-1 and TRBJ1-2 provide the parts outside the CDR3, is SAVISQKPSRDICQRGTSLTIQCQVDSQVTMMFWYRQQPGQSLTLIATANQGSEATYESGFVIDKFPISRPNLTFSTLTVSNMSPEDSSIYLCSVADSQYGYTFGSGTRLTVV.

V and J are TRBV7-2 and TRBJ2-5; D could derive from TRBD1 or TRBD2 (5 bases each). Trimming took off 2 bases at V and 5 bases at J, with 18 bases between the two ends. Germline values: CDR1 SGHTA, CDR2 FQGNSA. The CDR3 loop spans 16 amino acids. CDR3 amino acids: CASSLLGRGEAETQYF. In DNA form, the CDR3 reads TGTGCCAGCAGCTTATTAGGCAGAGGGGAAGCGGAGACCCAGTACTTC.

A few counts support this clone. V gene TRBV6-6 combines with J gene TRBJ2-1; TRBD2 matches 8 bases. Looked up from germline, CDR1 is MNHNY and CDR2 is SVGAGI (reference sequence). V lost 8 bases, J lost 8 bases, and 14 bases stayed unmatched. The CDR3 contains 15 residues. The CDR3 reads CASLKPGGGRYEQFF. The CDR3 nucleotides read TGTGCCAGCCTTAAGCCCGGGGGGGGCCGATATGAGCAGTTCTTC.

The V call is TRBV30, the J call TRBJ1-3; D remains ambiguous. V was cut by 4 bases and J by 0 bases, with 7 bases left in between. In germline, CDR1 is GTSNPN, CDR2 SVGIG (reference sequence). The CDR3 runs to 13 residues. CDR3 coding DNA: TGTGCCTGGATAAGCCGCTCTGGAAACACCATATATTTT. It specifies CAWISRSGNTIYF.

This chain connects TRBV29-1 to TRBJ2-7, with a possible D match to TRBD1 (7 bases). The CDR3 has 13 amino acids. The V end lost 1 base, the J end lost 2 bases, and 9 bases lay between the germline ends. Germline CDR1 and CDR2: SQVTM and ANQGSEA. CDR3 nucleotides: TGCAGCGTTGAAGGCAGGGGGGCCTACGAGCAGTACTTC. Protein: CSVEGRGAYEQYF.

The chain has TRBV29-1 and TRBJ2-1; 7 bases map to TRBD2. The CDR3 has 15 residues. V lost 7 bases and J lost 7; bases outside the gene matches: 16. The germline V gene encodes CDR1 SQVTM and CDR2 ANQGSEA. The CDR3 loop reads CSATGGTLSPNEQFF. CDR3 nucleotides: TGCAGCGCCACCGGGGGGACCTTAAGTCCAAATGAGCAGTTCTTC.

This clone has only a few counts. The V gene is TRBV7-2, the J gene TRBJ2-3, with D unclear. CDR3 length: 14 residues. CDR1 is SGHTA, CDR2 FQGNSA, per germline. V was trimmed by 5 bases and J by 2 bases, leaving 11 bases between them. The chain's CDR3 is CASSLDFTTDTQYF. The CDR3 DNA reads TGTGCCAGCAGCCTCGACTTTACCACAGATACGCAGTATTTT.

The CDR3 region has the DNA TGCAGCGTTTGGAGTCGGCAGGGTAGAAGCTATGGCTACACCTTC. Translated, it gives CSVWSRQGRSYGYTF. J is TRBJ1-2 and V is TRBV29-1; possible D gene TRBD1, 5 bases. Trimming shortened V by 5 bases and J by 4 bases, and 20 bases separated the two germline ends. There are 15 residues in the CDR3. Germline lookup yields CDR1 SQVTM and CDR2 ANQGSEA.